This T cell receptor (beta chain) emerged from a study of blood T cell repertoires in COVID-19. For the study at large: T cells, B-cell-depleted T cells, or PBMCs supplied cDNA or gDNA.

The authors' processing: Amplification with reference gene primers provided the estimates of nucleated cell counts. Only in-frame clones appear in the TCRdb table, and some are missing; sequencing was by immunoSEQ multiplex PCR. V and J calls and clone size follow that table, whereas D and trimming were derived from the DNA. The sample lists under 400,000 clones, roughly 90% occurring once. Ages ranged from about 18 to 89 years, with residence in around 24 US areas. This CDR3 has 16 residues. CDR1 is SGHAT, CDR2 FQNNGV, per germline. V was trimmed by 7 bases and J by 4 bases, leaving 22 bases between them.

Sequences were obtained from PBMCs or T cells enriched from blood (not recorded which). The clonotype comes from a woman aged 25 to 45 who had been exposed to COVID-19. The chain couples TRBV11-2 to TRBJ1-1, with D perhaps TRBD1 (6 bases). Here the CDR3 DNA reads TGTGCCAGCAATCCCAAAGTTGGGCAGGGGTCCACTGAAGCTTTCTTT. Amino acids: CASNPKVGQGSTEAFF.